A selection of T cell receptor beta chains follows, all from one sample in a study of T-cell reconstitution after alpha-beta-depleted transplantation in children. MiXCR, applied by TCRdb to the PCR reads, yields one record per CDR3 protein. The sample yields about 250,000 distinct CDR3 sequences, around 25% seen once. The sample was PBMCs, mostly from graft donor cells, taken 360 days after TCRalphabeta/CD19-depleted stem cell transplant. The receptors were sampled from a female patient younger than 10 who had a stem cell transplant for congenital amegakaryocytic thrombocytopenia, so the T cells may come from the graft donor. The CDR3 runs from the conserved cysteine through the conserved F or W. The order of the fields is J gene, V gene, clone size, D gene, CDR3 protein, CDR3 DNA. D genes are given only for firm matches. Clone size is given for some rows only: seen once, a few or many times, or a class if the clone is expanded.

J: TRBJ2-2; V: TRBV4-1; size: .; D: .; CDR3: CASSQLRGSTNTGELFF; DNA: TGCGCCAGCAGCCAACTTCGGGGAAGCACGAACACCGGGGAGCTGTTTTTT
J: TRBJ2-1; V: TRBV5-4; size: .; D: TRBD1; CDR3: CASSAYRGSWVHEQFF; DNA: TGTGCCAGCAGCGCTTACAGGGGAAGTTGGGTGCATGAGCAGTTCTTC
J: TRBJ2-2; V: TRBV5-1; size: few; D: .; CDR3: CASSLGQFETGELFF; DNA: TGCGCCAGCAGCCTGGGACAATTTGAAACCGGGGAGCTGTTTTTT
J: TRBJ1-6; V: TRBV7-6; size: many; D: .; CDR3: CASSLDSYNSPLHF; DNA: TGTGCCAGCAGCCTTGACAGCTATAATTCACCCCTCCACTTT
J: TRBJ2-1; V: TRBV12-3/TRBV12-4; size: .; D: .; CDR3: CASSPRHPGAYNEQFF; DNA: TGTGCCAGCAGCCCTCGTCACCCGGGGGCTTACAATGAGCAGTTCTTC
J: TRBJ1-1; V: TRBV6-1; size: .; D: .; CDR3: CASSPVSDTEAFF; DNA: TGTGCCAGCAGCCCTGTTTCCGACACTGAAGCTTTCTTT
J: TRBJ2-3; V: TRBV20-1; size: few; D: .; CDR3: CSASLPLEDTQYF; DNA: TGCAGTGCTAGTCTCCCGCTAGAAGATACGCAGTATTTT
J: TRBJ2-1; V: TRBV28; size: few; D: .; CDR3: CASSAPLYNEQFF; DNA: TGTGCCAGCAGTGCCCCCCTCTACAATGAGCAGTTCTTC
J: TRBJ2-2; V: TRBV27; size: .; D: TRBD1; CDR3: CATLSPGGTGELFF; DNA: TGTGCCACCCTATCCCCAGGGGGCACCGGGGAGCTGTTTTTT
J: TRBJ2-2; V: TRBV7-2; size: many; D: .; CDR3: CASSLGPGANTGELFF; DNA: TGTGCCAGCAGCTTAGGGCCGGGGGCGAACACCGGGGAGCTGTTTTTT
J: TRBJ1-5; V: TRBV18; size: .; D: .; CDR3: CASSPDDNQPQHF; DNA: TGTGCCAGCTCACCCGACGATAATCAGCCCCAGCATTTT
J: TRBJ2-3; V: TRBV7-2; size: few; D: .; CDR3: CASSLIPWGEVDTQYF; DNA: TGTGCCAGCAGCCTTATCCCCTGGGGAGAGGTGGATACGCAGTATTTT
J: TRBJ2-3; V: TRBV6-5; size: .; D: TRBD2; CDR3: CASSYLAGGPTDTQYF; DNA: TGTGCCAGCAGTTACTTAGCGGGAGGGCCAACAGATACGCAGTATTTT
J: TRBJ1-5; V: TRBV12-3/TRBV12-4; size: .; D: TRBD1; CDR3: CASCGQASNQPQHF; DNA: TGTGCCAGCTGCGGACAGGCGAGCAATCAGCCCCAGCATTTT
J: TRBJ2-7; V: TRBV12-3/TRBV12-4; size: many; D: .; CDR3: CASTISLAYEQYF; DNA: TGTGCCAGCACCATATCGCTTGCCTACGAGCAGTACTTC
J: TRBJ2-1; V: TRBV12-3/TRBV12-4; size: .; D: .; CDR3: CASSFLFYNEQFF; DNA: TGTGCCAGCAGTTTTCTCTTCTACAATGAGCAGTTCTTC
J: TRBJ2-6; V: TRBV6-4; size: .; D: .; CDR3: CASSEGGTGGANVLTF; DNA: TGTGCCAGCAGTGAAGGGGGAACAGGTGGGGCCAACGTCCTGACTTTC
J: TRBJ2-1; V: TRBV7-9; size: .; D: .; CDR3: CASSHPPGRSTYNEQFF; DNA: TGTGCCAGCAGCCACCCACCGGGACGGTCAACCTACAATGAGCAGTTCTTC
J: TRBJ2-5; V: TRBV9; size: .; D: .; CDR3: CASSVDDQETQYF; DNA: TGTGCCAGCAGCGTAGATGACCAAGAGACCCAGTACTTC
J: TRBJ2-4; V: TRBV4-1; size: few; D: TRBD2; CDR3: CASSQAFGTSGVKLAKNIQYF; DNA: TGCGCCAGCAGCCAAGCCTTCGGGACTAGCGGGGTGAAACTAGCCAAAAACATTCAGTACTTC
J: TRBJ1-2; V: TRBV11-2; size: .; D: TRBD1; CDR3: CASSFGTVGSYTF; DNA: TGTGCCAGCAGCTTCGGGACAGTAGGATCCTACACCTTC
J: TRBJ2-3; V: TRBV24-1; size: many; D: .; CDR3: CATSVSSHTDTQYF; DNA: TGTGCCACCAGCGTAAGCTCACACACAGATACGCAGTATTTT
J: TRBJ2-1; V: TRBV29-1; size: many; D: .; CDR3: CSVTGIGTLSYNEQFF; DNA: TGCAGCGTGACGGGGATCGGGACTCTCTCCTACAATGAGCAGTTCTTC
J: TRBJ2-5; V: TRBV4-2; size: .; D: TRBD2; CDR3: CASSPLMRETRYF; DNA: TGTGCCAGCAGCCCTTTAATGCGGGAGACCCGGTACTTC
J: TRBJ1-4; V: TRBV6-2/TRBV6-3; size: .; D: .; CDR3: CASSHDAHEKLFF; DNA: TGTGCCAGCAGCCATGACGCACATGAAAAACTGTTTTTT
J: TRBJ1-1; V: TRBV29-1; size: many; D: .; CDR3: CSVEDRVSPMNTEAFF; DNA: TGCAGCGTTGAAGATCGAGTCAGCCCAATGAACACTGAAGCTTTCTTT
J: TRBJ2-5; V: TRBV15; size: few; D: TRBD2; CDR3: CATSRDQAGGVRETQYF; DNA: TGTGCCACCAGCAGAGATCAAGCGGGGGGAGTACGGGAGACCCAGTACTTC
J: TRBJ2-7; V: TRBV4-2; size: many; D: TRBD2; CDR3: CASSQDFAGELDEQYF; DNA: TGTGCCAGCAGCCAAGATTTTGCGGGAGAGCTAGACGAGCAGTACTTC
J: TRBJ2-7; V: TRBV12-3/TRBV12-4; size: .; D: .; CDR3: CASSLARSSYEQYF; DNA: TGTGCCAGCAGTTTGGCGAGGAGCTCCTACGAGCAGTACTTC
J: TRBJ2-2; V: TRBV7-9; size: few; D: .; CDR3: CASSSTGNTGELFF; DNA: TGTGCCAGCAGCTCTACAGGGAACACCGGGGAGCTGTTTTTT
J: TRBJ1-1; V: TRBV24-1; size: .; D: .; CDR3: CATSDIGGLAFF; DNA: TGTGCCACCAGTGACATCGGTGGCTTGGCTTTCTTT